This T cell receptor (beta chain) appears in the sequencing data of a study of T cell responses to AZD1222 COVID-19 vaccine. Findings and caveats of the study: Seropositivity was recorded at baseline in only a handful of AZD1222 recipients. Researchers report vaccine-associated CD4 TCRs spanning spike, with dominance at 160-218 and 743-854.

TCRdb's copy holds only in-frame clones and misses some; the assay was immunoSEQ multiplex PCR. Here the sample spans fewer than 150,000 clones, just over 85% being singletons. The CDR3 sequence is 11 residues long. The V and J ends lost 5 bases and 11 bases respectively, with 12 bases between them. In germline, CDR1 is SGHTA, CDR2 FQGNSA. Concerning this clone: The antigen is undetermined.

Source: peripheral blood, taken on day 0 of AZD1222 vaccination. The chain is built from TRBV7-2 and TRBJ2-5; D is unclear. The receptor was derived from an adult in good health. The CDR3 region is CASSPTSPQYF. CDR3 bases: TGTGCCAGCAGCCCGACGAGCCCTCAGTACTTC. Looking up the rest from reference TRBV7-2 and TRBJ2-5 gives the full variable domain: GAGVSQSPSNKVTEKGKDVELRCDPISGHTALYWYRQSLGQGLEFLIYFQGNSAPDKSGLPSDRFSAERTGGSVSTLTIQRTQQEDSAVYLCASSPTSPQYFGPGTRLLVL.